The 11 T cell receptor beta chains below all came from one sample that was sequenced in a study of blood T cell repertoires in COVID-19. Clones were sequenced by immunoSEQ multiplex PCR, and TCRdb holds only the in-frame ones, with some missing. The table includes hundreds of thousands of clones, roughly 90% detected once. The sample comprised PBMCs or T cells enriched from blood (not recorded which). The receptors shown here come from a woman aged 50 to 65 who had recovered from COVID-19.

The rearrangement uses TRBV7-9 and TRBJ2-3; D is undetermined. This CDR3 is built from 18 residues. Germline loops: CDR1 SEHNR, CDR2 FQNEAQ (reference sequence). Deletions cut 1 base from V and 0 bases from J, with 17 bases between. As DNA, the CDR3 is TGTGCCAGCAGCTTAGTGTTAATCGAAATCCTAAGCACAGATACGCAGTATTTT. Encoded protein: CASSLVLIEILSTDTQYF.

The chain combines TRBV11-3 with TRBJ2-1; D call uncertain. Trimming removed 1 base from V and 3 bases from J, with 4 bases in between. This CDR3 spans 13 amino acids. The germline V gene has CDR1 SGHNT and CDR2 YENEEA. As DNA, the CDR3 is TGTGCCAGCAGCTTAGCCCGCTACAATGAGCAGTTCTTC. Protein: CASSLARYNEQFF.

This clone was seen a single time. The chain is built from TRBV7-2 and TRBJ1-2; 8 positions match TRBD1. Germline trimming cut 2 bases from V and 4 bases from J; bases unmatched to any gene: 0. The CDR3 is made up of 13 amino acids. The V gene's germline CDR1 is SGHTA and CDR2 FQGNSA. In nucleotides, the CDR3 is TGTGCCAGCAGCTTAACAGGGGGCTATGGCTACACCTTC. Translation: CASSLTGGYGYTF.

The chain is built from TRBV6-2 or TRBV6-3 and TRBJ2-7; 8 bases align to TRBD1. CDR1 is MNHEY, CDR2 SVGEGT, per germline. The CDR3 is 14 amino acids. Trimming at V came to 3 bases and at J to 4 bases, leaving 5 bases not matched to a gene. The CDR3 nucleotides are TGTGCCAGCAGTTATCGGGACAGGCGATACGAGCAGTACTTC. Amino acids: CASSYRDRRYEQYF.

The CDR3 here is CASNGRDRGSLAPYNEQFF. In nucleotides, the CDR3 is TGTGCCAGCAACGGCCGGGACAGGGGCTCACTAGCCCCCTACAATGAGCAGTTCTTC. The J gene is TRBJ2-1, the V gene TRBV11-3; 10 bases fit TRBD1. Germline V lookup: CDR1 SGHNT, CDR2 YENEEA. The CDR3 totals 19 residues. The junction had 17 bases not matched to a gene; V was cut back by 7 bases and J by 2 bases.

This clone was counted a single time. V gene TRBV19 combines with J gene TRBJ1-5; tentative D call: TRBD1 (6 bases). Germline CDR1 and CDR2: LNHDA and SQIVND (reference sequence). There are 15 residues in the CDR3. V lost 7 bases to trimming and J lost 9 bases, with 22 bases between them. The CDR3 sequence is CASTSSGRGLPPQHF. In nucleotides, the CDR3 is TGTGCCAGTACCTCCTCGGGCAGGGGTCTTCCGCCCCAGCATTTT.

The V and J genes are TRBV15 and TRBJ1-2, with D possibly being TRBD1 (6 bases). This CDR3 is 13 amino acids long. V was cut by 0 bases and J by 6 bases, with 8 bases left in between. Germline lookup yields CDR1 LNHNV and CDR2 YYDKDF (reference sequence). In DNA, the CDR3 is TGTGCCACCAGCAGAGATACAGGGAATGGCTACACCTTC. Encoded protein: CATSRDTGNGYTF.

The chain joins TRBV4-1 to TRBJ2-1; weak D call: TRBD2 (5 bases). The CDR3 length is 15 residues. CDR1 MGHRA and CDR2 YSYEKL come from the germline V gene. V lost 1 base and J lost 7, with 14 bases in between. This CDR3 is CASSQGSSSGNEQFF. The CDR3 DNA reads TGCGCCAGCAGCCAAGGTTCATCATCGGGAAATGAGCAGTTCTTC.

The genes are TRBV10-3 and TRBJ2-1, with 12 bases identical to TRBD1. The CDR3 spans 16 residues. V shed 7 bases, J shed 9 bases, and the junction held 13 bases outside the gene matches. Germline V gene sequence: CDR1 ENHRY, CDR2 SYGVKD. The CDR3 loop reads CAIKHHRDRGLSEQFF. The CDR3, as DNA: TGTGCCATCAAACACCACCGGGACAGGGGGCTTAGTGAGCAGTTCTTC.

The chain combines TRBV30 with TRBJ2-2; 12 bases align to TRBD2. Germline loops: CDR1 GTSNPN, CDR2 SVGIG (reference sequence). The CDR3 loop spans 14 amino acids. The trim removed 5 bases at V and 6 bases at J, leaving 4 bases unmatched. Here the CDR3 reads CAWGLAGSAGELFF. The CDR3, as DNA: TGTGCCTGGGGACTAGCGGGAAGTGCCGGGGAGCTGTTTTTT.

The rearrangement links TRBV6-5 to TRBJ1-4, with a possible D match to TRBD1 (6 bases). The CDR3 spans 14 residues. V lost 6 bases, J lost 8 bases, and 16 bases lay in between. Germline values: CDR1 MNHEY, CDR2 SVGAGI. The CDR3 DNA reads as TGTGCCAGCAGGGCGGCGGGGGCGCGGGAAAAACTGTTTTTT. This codes for CASRAAGAREKLFF.